This T cell receptor beta chain emerged from a study of T-cell memory formation after mild COVID-19. On this clonotype: What it binds is unknown.

Researchers used 5'RACE with constant-segment primers to make TCR alpha and TCR beta cDNA libraries that carry sample barcodes and UMIs. TCRdb recomputed calls from the 5' RACE reads with MiXCR, one row per CDR3 protein. Of 400,000 to 500,000 distinct CDR3 sequences detected, around 20% appear once; the ten largest clones hold approximately 8.1%. From germline, CDR1 is SNHLY and CDR2 FYNNEI. The CDR3 loop spans 13 amino acids. Trimming took off 10 bases at V and 2 bases at J, with 12 bases between the two ends. Points from the study as a whole: Day 37-peaking second-wave clones had unconfirmed SARS-CoV-2 specificity. Pre-infection memory contained some responding clones, which suggested that cross-reactive memory had joined. The CD4+ clones that contracted clustered mainly within CM and EM, and the CD8+ clones concentrated in EMRA.

This TCR derives from an adult woman who had mild COVID-19 (a few samples of this study predate the infection). Cell type and time point are not known. Sequenced: PBMCs or a T cell subset sorted from them (not recorded which). The chain has TRBV2 and TRBJ1-3; D perhaps matches TRBD1 (6 bases). CDR3 nucleotide sequence: TGTGCCACTTACAGGGTCCCTGGAAACACCATATATTTT. Translated, it gives CATYRVPGNTIYF.